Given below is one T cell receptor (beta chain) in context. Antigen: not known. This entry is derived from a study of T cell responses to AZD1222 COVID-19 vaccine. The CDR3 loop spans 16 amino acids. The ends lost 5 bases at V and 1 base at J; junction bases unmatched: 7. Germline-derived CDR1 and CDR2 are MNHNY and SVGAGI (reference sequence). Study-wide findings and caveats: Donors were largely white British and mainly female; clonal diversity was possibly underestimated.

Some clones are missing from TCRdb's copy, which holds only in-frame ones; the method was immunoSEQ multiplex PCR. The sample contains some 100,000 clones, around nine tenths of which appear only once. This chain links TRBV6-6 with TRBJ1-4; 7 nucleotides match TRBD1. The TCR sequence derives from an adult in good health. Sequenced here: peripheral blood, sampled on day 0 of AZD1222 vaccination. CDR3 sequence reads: CASSRRTGVTNEKLFF. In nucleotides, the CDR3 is TGTGCCAGCAGTCGACGTACAGGGGTAACTAATGAAAAACTGTTTTTT.